Included here is one TCR beta chain sequence, with context. Its antigen is currently unknown. The protocol was immunoSEQ multiplex PCR, while the TCRdb copy is restricted to in-frame clones and leaves out a portion. The table shows fewer than 50,000 clones, with around four fifths occurring only once. The sample belongs to a study of T cell responses to AZD1222 COVID-19 vaccine. General study points: Within unmutated variant regions lay the reported targets of nearly half of spike-specific TCRs. Clonal diversity was possibly underestimated, and white British individuals and females predominated among donors.

This CDR3 contains 15 residues. Germline lookup yields CDR1 SGHRS and CDR2 YFSETQ. V lost 4 bases and J lost 0, with 8 bases in between. The TCR sequence derives from an adult who received the MenACWY meningococcal vaccine as a control. V is TRBV5-1 and J is TRBJ2-6; D tentatively reads TRBD1 or TRBD2 (5 bases each). The material was peripheral blood, obtained 28 days after the second dose of the MenACWY control vaccine. DNA of the CDR3: TGCGCCAGCAGCCCAGGGAGCTCTGGGGCCAACGTCCTGACTTTC. It is translated as CASSPGSSGANVLTF.